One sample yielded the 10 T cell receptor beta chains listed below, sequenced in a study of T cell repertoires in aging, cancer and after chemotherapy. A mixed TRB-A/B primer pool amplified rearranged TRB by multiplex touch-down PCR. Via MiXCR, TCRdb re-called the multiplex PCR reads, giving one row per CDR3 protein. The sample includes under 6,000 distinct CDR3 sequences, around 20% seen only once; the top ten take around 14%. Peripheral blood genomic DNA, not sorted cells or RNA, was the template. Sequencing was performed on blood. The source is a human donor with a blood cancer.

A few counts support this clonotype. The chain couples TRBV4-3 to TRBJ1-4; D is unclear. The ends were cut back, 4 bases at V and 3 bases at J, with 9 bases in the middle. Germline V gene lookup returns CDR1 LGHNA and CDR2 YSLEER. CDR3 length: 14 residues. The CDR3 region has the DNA TGCGCCAGCAGCCTTGAGGGTTCTAATGAAAAACTGTTTTTT. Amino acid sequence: CASSLEGSNEKLFF.

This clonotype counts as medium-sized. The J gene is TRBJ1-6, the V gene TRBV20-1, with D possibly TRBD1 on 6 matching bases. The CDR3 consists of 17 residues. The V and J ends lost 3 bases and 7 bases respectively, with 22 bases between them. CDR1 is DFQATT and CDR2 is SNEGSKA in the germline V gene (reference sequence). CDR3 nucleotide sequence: TGCAGTGCTAGCCATCTAACAGCTACAGGGTTCAATTCACCCCTCCACTTT. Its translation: CSASHLTATGFNSPLHF.

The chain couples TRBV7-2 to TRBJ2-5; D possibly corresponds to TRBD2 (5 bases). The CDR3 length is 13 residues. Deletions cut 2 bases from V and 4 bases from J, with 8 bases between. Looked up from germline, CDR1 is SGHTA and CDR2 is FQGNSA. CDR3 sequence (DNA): TGTGCCAGCAGCTTATCCCGGGGAGAGACCCAGTACTTC. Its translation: CASSLSRGETQYF.

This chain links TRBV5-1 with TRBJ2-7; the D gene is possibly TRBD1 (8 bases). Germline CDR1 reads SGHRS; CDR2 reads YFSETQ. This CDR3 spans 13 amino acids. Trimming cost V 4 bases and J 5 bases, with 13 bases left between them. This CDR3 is CASSTQGGHEQYF. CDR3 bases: TGCGCCAGCAGCACACAGGGGGGGCACGAGCAGTACTTC.

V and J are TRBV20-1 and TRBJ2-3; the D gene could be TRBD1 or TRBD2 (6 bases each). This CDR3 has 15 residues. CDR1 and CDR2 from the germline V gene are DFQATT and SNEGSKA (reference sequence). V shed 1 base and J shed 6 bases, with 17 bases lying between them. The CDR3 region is CSARVAGGGPDTQYF. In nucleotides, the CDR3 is TGCAGTGCTAGAGTAGCTGGAGGGGGGCCGGATACGCAGTATTTT.

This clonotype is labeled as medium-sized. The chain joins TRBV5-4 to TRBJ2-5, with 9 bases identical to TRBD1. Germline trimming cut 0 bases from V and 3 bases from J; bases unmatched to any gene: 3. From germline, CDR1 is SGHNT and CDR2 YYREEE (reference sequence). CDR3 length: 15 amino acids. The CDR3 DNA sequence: TGTGCCAGCAGCTTGGTGGGACAGGGAGAAGAGACCCAGTACTTC. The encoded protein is CASSLVGQGEETQYF. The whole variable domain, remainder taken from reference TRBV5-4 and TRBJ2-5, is ETGVTQSPTHLIKTRGQQVTLRCSSQSGHNTVSWYQQALGQGPQFIFQYYREEENGRGNFPPRFSGLQFPNYSSELNVNALELDDSALYLCASSLVGQGEETQYFGPGTRLLVL.

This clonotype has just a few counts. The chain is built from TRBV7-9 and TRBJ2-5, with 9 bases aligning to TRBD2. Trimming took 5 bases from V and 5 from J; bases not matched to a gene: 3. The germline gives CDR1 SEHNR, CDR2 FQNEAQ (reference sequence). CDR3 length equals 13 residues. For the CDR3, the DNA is TGTGCCAGCAGCGCGGGGGGGCCGGAGACCCAGTACTTC. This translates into CASSAGGPETQYF.

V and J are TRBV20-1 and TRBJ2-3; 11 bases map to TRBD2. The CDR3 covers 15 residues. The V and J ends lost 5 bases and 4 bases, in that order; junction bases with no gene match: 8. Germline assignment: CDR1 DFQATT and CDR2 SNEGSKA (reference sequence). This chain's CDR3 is CSAQSGLADSDTQYF. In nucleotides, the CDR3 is TGCAGTGCTCAATCGGGACTAGCGGACTCAGATACGCAGTATTTT.

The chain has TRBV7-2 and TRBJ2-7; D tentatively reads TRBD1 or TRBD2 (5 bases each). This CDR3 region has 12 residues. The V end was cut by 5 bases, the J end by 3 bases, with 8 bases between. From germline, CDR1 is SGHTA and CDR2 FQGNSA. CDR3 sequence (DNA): TGTGCCAGCAGCCGGGACGGCTACGAGCAGTACTTC. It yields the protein CASSRDGYEQYF.

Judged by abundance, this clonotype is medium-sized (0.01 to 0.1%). The CDR3 DNA reads TGTGCCAGCAGTGTCGGGCAGGGCGGTGGTTCACCCCTCCACTTT. Translating gives CASSVGQGGGSPLHF. The chain uses TRBV6-1 and TRBJ1-6; maybe TRBD1 (5 bases). Germline V lookup: CDR1 MNHNS, CDR2 SASEGT. The CDR3 has 15 amino acids. Trimming took off 4 bases at V and 9 bases at J, with 16 bases between the two ends.